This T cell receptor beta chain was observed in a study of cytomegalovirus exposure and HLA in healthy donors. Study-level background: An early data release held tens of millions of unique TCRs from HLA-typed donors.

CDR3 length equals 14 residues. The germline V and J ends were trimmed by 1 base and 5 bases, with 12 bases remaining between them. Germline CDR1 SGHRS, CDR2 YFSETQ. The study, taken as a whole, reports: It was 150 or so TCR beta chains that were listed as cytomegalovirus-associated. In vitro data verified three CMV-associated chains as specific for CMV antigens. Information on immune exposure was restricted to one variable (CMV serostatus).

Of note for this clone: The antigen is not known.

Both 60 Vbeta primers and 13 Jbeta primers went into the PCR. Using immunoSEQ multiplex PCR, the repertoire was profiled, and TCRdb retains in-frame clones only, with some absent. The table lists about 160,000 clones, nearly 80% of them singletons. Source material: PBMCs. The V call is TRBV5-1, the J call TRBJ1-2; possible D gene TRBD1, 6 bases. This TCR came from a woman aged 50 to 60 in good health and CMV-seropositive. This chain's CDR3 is CASSLNHREYGYTF. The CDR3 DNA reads TGCGCCAGCAGCTTGAACCACAGGGAGTATGGCTACACCTTC.